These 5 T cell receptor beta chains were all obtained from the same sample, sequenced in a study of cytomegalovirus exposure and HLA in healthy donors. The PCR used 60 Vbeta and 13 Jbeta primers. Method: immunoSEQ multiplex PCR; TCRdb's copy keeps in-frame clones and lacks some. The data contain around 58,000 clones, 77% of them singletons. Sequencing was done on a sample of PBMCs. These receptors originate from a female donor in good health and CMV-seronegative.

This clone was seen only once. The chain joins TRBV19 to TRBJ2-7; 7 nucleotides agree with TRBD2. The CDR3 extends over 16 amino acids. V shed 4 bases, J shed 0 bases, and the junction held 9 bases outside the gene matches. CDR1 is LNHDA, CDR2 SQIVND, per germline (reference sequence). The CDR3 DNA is TGTGCCAGTAGTAAGACACTAGCGACCCACTCCTACGAGCAGTACTTC. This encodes CASSKTLATHSYEQYF.

The CDR3, as DNA: TGTGCCAGCAGTTCCCCCTCCGGACTCGGAAGCAATCAGCCCCAGCATTTT. Residues: CASSSPSGLGSNQPQHF. The chain couples TRBV28 to TRBJ1-5; no clear D gene. The germline CDR1 and CDR2 sequences are MDHEN and SYDVKM. V was trimmed by 4 bases and J by 1 base, leaving 17 bases between them. This CDR3 spans 17 amino acids. The complete variable domain, with remaining parts taken from reference TRBV28 and TRBJ1-5, reads DVKVTQSSRYLVKRTGEKVFLECVQDMDHENMFWYRQDPGLGLRLIYFSYDVKMKEKGDIPEGYSVSREKKERFSLILESASTNQTSMYLCASSSPSGLGSNQPQHFGDGTRLSIL.

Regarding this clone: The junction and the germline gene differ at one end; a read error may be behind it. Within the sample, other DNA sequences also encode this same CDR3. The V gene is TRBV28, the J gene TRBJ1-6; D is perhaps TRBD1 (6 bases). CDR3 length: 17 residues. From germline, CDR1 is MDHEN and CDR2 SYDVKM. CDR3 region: CASSRAGVGSYNSPLHF. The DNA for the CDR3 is TGTGCCAGCAGTAGGGCAGGGGTAGGGTCCTATAATTCCCCCCTCCACTTT.

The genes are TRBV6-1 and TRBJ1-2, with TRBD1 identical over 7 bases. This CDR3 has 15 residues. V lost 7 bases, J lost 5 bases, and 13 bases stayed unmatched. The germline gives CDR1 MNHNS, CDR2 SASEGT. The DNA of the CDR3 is TGTGCCAGCAATGCAGGACAGGCCCGGACTTATGGCTACACCTTC. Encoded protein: CASNAGQARTYGYTF.

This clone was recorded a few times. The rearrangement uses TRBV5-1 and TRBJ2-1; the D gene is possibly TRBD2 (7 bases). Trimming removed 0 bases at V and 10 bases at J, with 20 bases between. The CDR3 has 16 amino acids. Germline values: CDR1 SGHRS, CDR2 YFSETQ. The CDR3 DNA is TGCGCCAGCAGCTTGGATCCGACTAGCAGGAGGGGGGAGCAGTTCTTC. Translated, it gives CASSLDPTSRRGEQFF.